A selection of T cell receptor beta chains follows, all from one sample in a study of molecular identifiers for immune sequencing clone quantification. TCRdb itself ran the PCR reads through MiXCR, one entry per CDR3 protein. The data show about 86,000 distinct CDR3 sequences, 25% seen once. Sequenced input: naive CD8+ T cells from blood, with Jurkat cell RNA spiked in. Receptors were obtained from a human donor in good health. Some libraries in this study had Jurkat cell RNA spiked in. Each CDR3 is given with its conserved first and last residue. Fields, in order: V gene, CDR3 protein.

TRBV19 CASTSGSSGANVLTF
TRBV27 CASSLGQLSTDTQYF
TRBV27 CASSPGFGHPPLHF
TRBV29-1 CSVLQGIEYGYTF
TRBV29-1 CVGGSNTGELFF
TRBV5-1 CASSLNGGGTDTQYF
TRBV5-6 CASSLGAAETQYF
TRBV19 CASSLRGSYEQYF
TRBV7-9 CASSLSWTEEAYGYAF
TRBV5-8 CASSLAVRAGELFF
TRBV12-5 CASGLSGTVYEQYF